The sequence of this T cell receptor (beta chain) was determined in a study of blood T cell repertoires in COVID-19. Study background: PBMCs, B-cell-depleted T cells, or T cells provided the cDNA or gDNA that made up the material.

V trimming: 1 base; J trimming: 5 bases; junction bases outside the gene matches: 5. Germline V gene lookup returns CDR1 SEHNR and CDR2 FQNEAQ (reference sequence). The CDR3 length is 16 residues. In the original workflow: It was from reference gene primer amplification that nucleated cell counts were estimated. Some clones are missing from TCRdb's copy, which holds only in-frame ones; the method was immunoSEQ multiplex PCR. That table is the source of V, J and clone size, and D and trimming were worked out from the DNA. The sample consists of around 150,000 clones, about nine tenths of them appearing once.

The chain combines TRBV7-9 with TRBJ1-5, with 10 bases that match TRBD1. The sample taken for sequencing was peripheral blood. The sequence came from a man aged 45-65 years with active or convalescent COVID-19. The CDR3 DNA is TGTGCCAGCAGCTTAGGGGCCGGGACAGGGGATCAGCCCCAGCATTTT. This encodes CASSLGAGTGDQPQHF.